This T cell receptor (beta chain) is from a study of CD8+ T cells in alopecia areata (dated by TCRdb to the late 2010s). In the study overall: The treated patients, all with moderate-to-severe alopecia areata, were enrolled in an open-label pilot trial of oral tofacitinib given at 5 to 10 mg twice daily. Tofacitinib was administered for 6 to 18 months, and 6 months of follow-up off drug were then conducted to assess delayed response and recurrence. The SALT score, which quantifies the percentage of affected scalp surface area, was used to measure disease severity in treated patients. The study used high-throughput TCRbeta sequencing to examine T cell clonal expansion in alopecia areata, in both the C3H/HeJ mouse model and human patients. On the human side, TCRbeta sequencing was run on scalp tissue and on sorted CD4+ and CD8+ peripheral blood T cells from healthy controls and from alopecia areata patients with either patchy or totalis/universalis disease. Biopsies were taken from tofacitinib-treated patients at baseline and again at 4 and 24 weeks into treatment, and several of those patients also had a later scalp biopsy. Scalp clonality was compared across normal scalp (n=4), patchy alopecia areata scalp (n=8), and alopecia totalis/universalis scalp (n=8). RNA was obtained with the PAXgene miRNA kit for fixed scalp, the miRNeasy kit for PBMCs, and the RNeasy kit for mouse skin. immunoSEQ multiplex PCR using 35 Vbeta forward primers and 13 Jbeta reverse primers was used to amplify TCRbeta CDR3 regions.

What the work shows at the level of the full study, not this receptor alone: Tofacitinib significantly decreased scalp clonality and the number of expanded CD8+ clones among the top 100 scalp clones. During tofacitinib treatment, many expanded lesional clones remained in scalp and blood, and this persistence may partly explain relapse after treatment is stopped. Lesional scalp, especially in alopecia totalis/universalis, showed higher clonality and more expanded CD8+ clones than normal scalp, suggesting antigenic drive. The treated cohort was small, with a single nonresponder, so links between baseline CD8+ expansion and response need larger studies. TCR sequences shared between patients were less clear than in mice, possibly partly because of HLA diversity in the patient population. Unlike mouse skin, which is dominated by gammadelta T cells, normal human skin has resident alphabeta T cells that are also sequenced, and this complicates analysis of the scalp TCR repertoire.

The library relied on the immunoSEQ multiplex PCR assay. To provide template for TCR sequencing, every sample had RNA extracted and reverse transcribed into cDNA. SuperScript III was used to make first-strand cDNA, primed with a 2:1 mix of oligo-dT and random hexamers. Amplification bias was assessed with a synthetic immune receptor repertoire, and residual bias was removed computationally. The published analysis was carried out like this. Raw reads were preprocessed to remove errors, and CDR3 was defined according to IMGT conventions as the region from the conserved cysteine to phenylalanine. Clonality was calculated as 1 minus Shannon entropy normalized by log2 of the number of productive unique TCRs. Whether scalp clones were CD4 or CD8 was inferred by matching scalp TCRbeta sequences against CD4 and CD8 repertoires sorted from blood. What TCRdb holds here is the immuneACCESS table cut down to in-frame rearrangements. Part of the clones is not present; checked against another copy, under half of the missing clones reflect an unresolved V gene, and the others are unexplained. V, J and clone size reflect that table, while D and trimming were determined from the DNA. Present in this sample are roughly 250,000 clones, 60% of which were seen just once. Of the sample, 0.9% to 0.95% is held by the ten largest clones.

This clone showed up just a few times. This clone's antigen is unknown. No base quality values were provided; no much bigger clone lies one nucleotide off. This specimen's treatment or condition label, interpreted: oral pan-JAK inhibitor, 5-10 mg twice daily. Lesional scalp punch biopsies and peripheral blood were obtained from alopecia areata patients. PBMCs were separated by density centrifugation and stained for CD3, CD4 and CD8, after which CD4+ and CD8+ T cells were sorted on a FACSAria. The sample was CD4+ T cells sorted from blood, taken at roughly week 52, from a patient treated with tofacitinib. The sequence was obtained from a human donor with alopecia areata.

The bases are TGCAGCACTAGGGACACCCTATACGAGCAGTACTTC. Its product reads: CSTRDTLYEQYF. The rearranged segments are TRBV29-1 and TRBJ2-7, and possibly TRBD1, on 6 matching bases. V lost 8 bases and J lost 4 bases; the stretch between them is 15 bases long. The CDR3 numbers 12 residues from cysteine through phenylalanine. This entry keeps only the CDR3 DNA: 36 bases, framed from base 1. CDR1 and CDR2 are read off the germline V gene as SQVTM and ANQGSEA.